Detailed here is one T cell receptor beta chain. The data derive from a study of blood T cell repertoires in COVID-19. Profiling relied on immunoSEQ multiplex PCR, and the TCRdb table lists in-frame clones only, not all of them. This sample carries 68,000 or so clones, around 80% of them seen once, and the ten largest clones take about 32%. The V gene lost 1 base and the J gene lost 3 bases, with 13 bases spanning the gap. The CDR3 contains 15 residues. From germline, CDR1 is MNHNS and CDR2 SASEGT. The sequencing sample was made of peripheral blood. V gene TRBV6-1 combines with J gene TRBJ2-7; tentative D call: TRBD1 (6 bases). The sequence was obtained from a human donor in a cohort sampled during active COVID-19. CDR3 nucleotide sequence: TGTGCCAGCAGTGAAGGCGGACAGAGCTACTACGAGCAGTACTTC. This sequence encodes CASSEGGQSYYEQYF.